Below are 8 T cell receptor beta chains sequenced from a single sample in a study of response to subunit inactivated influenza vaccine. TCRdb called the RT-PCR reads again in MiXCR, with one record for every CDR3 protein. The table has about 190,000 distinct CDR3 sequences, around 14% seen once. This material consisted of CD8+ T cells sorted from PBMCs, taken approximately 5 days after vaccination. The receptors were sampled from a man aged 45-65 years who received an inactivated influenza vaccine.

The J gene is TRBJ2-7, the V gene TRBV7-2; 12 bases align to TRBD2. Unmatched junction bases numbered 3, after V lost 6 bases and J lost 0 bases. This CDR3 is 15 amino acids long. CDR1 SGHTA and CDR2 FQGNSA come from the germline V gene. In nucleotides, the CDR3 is TGTGCCAGCAGGCTACTAGCGGGAGGCTCCTACGAGCAGTACTTC. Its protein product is CASRLLAGGSYEQYF.

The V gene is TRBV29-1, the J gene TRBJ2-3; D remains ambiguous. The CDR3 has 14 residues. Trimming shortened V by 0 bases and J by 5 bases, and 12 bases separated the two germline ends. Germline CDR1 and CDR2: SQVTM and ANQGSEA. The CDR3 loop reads CSVEERTGLDTQYF. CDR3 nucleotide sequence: TGCAGCGTTGAAGAGCGGACGGGTTTAGATACGCAGTATTTT.

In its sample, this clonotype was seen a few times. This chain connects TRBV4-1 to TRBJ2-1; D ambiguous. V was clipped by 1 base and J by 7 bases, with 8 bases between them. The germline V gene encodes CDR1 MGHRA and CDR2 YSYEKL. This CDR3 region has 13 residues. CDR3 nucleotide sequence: TGCGCCAGCAGCCAAGTTGGCGTAAATGAGCAGTTCTTC. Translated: CASSQVGVNEQFF.

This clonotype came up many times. CDR3 amino acids: CASSITSGGATDTQYF. CDR3 bases: TGTGCCAGCAGTATAACTAGCGGGGGGGCAACAGATACGCAGTATTTT. The chain links TRBV12-3 or TRBV12-4 to TRBJ2-3, with TRBD2 matching 13 bases. Trimming took 5 bases from V and 3 from J; bases not matched to a gene: 5. The CDR3 runs 16 residues.

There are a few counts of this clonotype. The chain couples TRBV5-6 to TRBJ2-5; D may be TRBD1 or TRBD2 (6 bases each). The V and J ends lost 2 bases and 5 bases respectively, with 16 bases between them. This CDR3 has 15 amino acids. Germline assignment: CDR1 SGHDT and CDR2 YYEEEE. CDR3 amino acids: CASSFGSGAGETQYF. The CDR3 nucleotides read TGTGCCAGCAGCTTCGGTTCAGGGGCGGGGGAGACCCAGTACTTC.

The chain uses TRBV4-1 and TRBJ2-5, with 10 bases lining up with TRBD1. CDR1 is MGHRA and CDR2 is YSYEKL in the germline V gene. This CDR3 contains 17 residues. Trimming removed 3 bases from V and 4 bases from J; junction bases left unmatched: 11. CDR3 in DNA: TGCGCCAGCAGCCACCTGAAGGACAGGGGGTTAGGAGAGACCCAGTACTTC. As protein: CASSHLKDRGLGETQYF.

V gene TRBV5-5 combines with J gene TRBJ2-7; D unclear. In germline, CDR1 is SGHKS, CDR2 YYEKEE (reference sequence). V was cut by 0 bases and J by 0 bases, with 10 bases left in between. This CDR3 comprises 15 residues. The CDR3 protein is CASSLGWETSYEQYF. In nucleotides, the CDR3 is TGTGCCAGCAGCTTGGGATGGGAAACCTCCTACGAGCAGTACTTC.

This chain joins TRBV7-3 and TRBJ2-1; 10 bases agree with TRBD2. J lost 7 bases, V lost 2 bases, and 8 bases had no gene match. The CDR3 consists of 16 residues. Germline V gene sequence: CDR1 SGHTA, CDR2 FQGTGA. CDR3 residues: CASSLLAGAFPNEQFF. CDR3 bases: TGTGCCAGCAGCTTACTAGCGGGAGCCTTTCCTAATGAGCAGTTCTTC. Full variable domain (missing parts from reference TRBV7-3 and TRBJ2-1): GAGVSQTPSNKVTEKGKYVELRCDPISGHTALYWYRQSLGQGPEFLIYFQGTGAADDSGLPNDRFFAVRPEGSVSTLKIQRTERGDSAVYLCASSLLAGAFPNEQFFGPGTRLTVL.